The rows below give T cell receptor beta chains drawn from one sample of a study of sequential checkpoint blockade in melanoma. Repertoires were generated with immunoSEQ multiplex PCR, while TCRdb's copy carries only in-frame clones and drops some. The data hold 850 or so clones, with 23% observed a single time. The source was tumor tissue (inferred from file names), collected from a patient given nivolumab and ipilimumab in sequence. These receptors were obtained from a human donor with melanoma. Each CDR3 is given with its conserved first and last residue. The order of the fields is J gene, clone size, V gene, D gene, CDR3 DNA, CDR3 protein. The D gene is left open where the match is weak. A clone size is listed for some rows: how often the clone was seen (once, few, many), or a class if it is expanded.

>TRBJ2-1|.|TRBV6-8|.
TGTGCCAGCAGTTACTCTGGGGATGCTGAGCAGTTCTTC
CASSYSGDAEQFF
>TRBJ1-2|once|TRBV5-1|TRBD1
TGCGCCAGCAGCTTGACCTTGGACAGGGGCAATAGTGGCTACACCTTC
CASSLTLDRGNSGYTF
>TRBJ2-2|few|TRBV6-8|.
TGTGCCAGCAGTTACATCAGAAACACCGGGGAGCTGTTTTTT
CASSYIRNTGELFF
>TRBJ2-3|few|TRBV5-1|TRBD2
TGCGCCAGCAGCTTGGCCGATGATAGCGGGGCCGGCACAGATACGCAGTATTTT
CASSLADDSGAGTDTQYF
>TRBJ2-3|once|TRBV29-1|.
TGCAGCGTTGTGGGGGGAATGATAGATACGCAGTATTTT
CSVVGGMIDTQYF
>TRBJ2-7|.|TRBV6-8|.
TGTGCCGCCAAAGGATCGGACCACTACGAGCAGTACTTC
CAAKGSDHYEQYF
>TRBJ2-7|few|TRBV6-8|TRBD2
TGTGCCAGCAGTTACGCAGGGAGGGGCTACGAGCAGTACTTC
CASSYAGRGYEQYF
>TRBJ1-2|few|TRBV6-8|TRBD1
TGTGCCATCAGTAGTTCAGGGGGCTATGGCTACACCTTC
CAISSSGGYGYTF
>TRBJ1-4|.|TRBV6-8|.
TGTGCCAGCAGGAGACCCGGGCGGCAAGCAACTAATGAAAAACTGTTTTTT
CASRRPGRQATNEKLFF
>TRBJ2-1|.|TRBV27|.
TGTGCCAGCAGTTCACCCCGGGGACTCTATTCCGGCGACAATGAGCAGTTCTTC
CASSSPRGLYSGDNEQFF
>TRBJ2-1|few|TRBV6-8|.
TGTGCCAGCAGCCAGGACAACCCAATGTATTATGAGCAGTTCTTC
CASSQDNPMYYEQFF
>TRBJ1-1|medium-sized|TRBV11-3|TRBD1
TGTGCCAGCAGCTTACCAGGGGGCGATTACACTGAAGCTTTCTTT
CASSLPGGDYTEAFF
>TRBJ2-2|.|TRBV18|.
TGTGCCAGCTCATGGACGGGGAACACCGGGGAGCTGTTTTTT
CASSWTGNTGELFF
>TRBJ2-2|.|TRBV6-8|.
TGTGCCAGCATAGGGGTAAACACCGGGGAGCTGTTTTTT
CASIGVNTGELFF
>TRBJ2-7|few|TRBV11-1|.
TGTGCCAGCAGCCCCTGGGACGGAGGTTCTTATCGTAGCTCCTACGAGCAGTACTTC
CASSPWDGGSYRSSYEQYF
>TRBJ2-7|few|TRBV9|TRBD2
TGTGCCAGCAGCCCGGGACTAGCGGCCTACGAGCAGTACTTC
CASSPGLAAYEQYF
>TRBJ2-7|.|TRBV29-1|TRBD1
TGCAGCGTTGTGTCGGACAGGAACTCCTACGAGCAGTACTTC
CSVVSDRNSYEQYF
>TRBJ2-3|few|TRBV30|TRBD2
TGTGCCTGGAGTGTAGGGAGGGGACGCACAGATACGCAGTATTTT
CAWSVGRGRTDTQYF
>TRBJ2-7|large|TRBV23-1|.
TGCGCCAGCAGCCTGGCTAGGGGGGACGAGCAGTACTTC
CASSLARGDEQYF
>TRBJ2-5|.|TRBV2|.
TGTGCCAGCAGTAGACCGTCGGGGGAGACCCAGTACTTC
CASSRPSGETQYF
>TRBJ1-1|large|TRBV11-3|.
TGTGCCAGCAGCGAGAGGGGAATGGGCACTGAAGCTTTCTTT
CASSERGMGTEAFF
>TRBJ1-4|large|TRBV11-3|.
TGTGCCAGCAGCTTAGGGGGACCCTTAGGCGAAAAACTGTTTTTT
CASSLGGPLGEKLFF